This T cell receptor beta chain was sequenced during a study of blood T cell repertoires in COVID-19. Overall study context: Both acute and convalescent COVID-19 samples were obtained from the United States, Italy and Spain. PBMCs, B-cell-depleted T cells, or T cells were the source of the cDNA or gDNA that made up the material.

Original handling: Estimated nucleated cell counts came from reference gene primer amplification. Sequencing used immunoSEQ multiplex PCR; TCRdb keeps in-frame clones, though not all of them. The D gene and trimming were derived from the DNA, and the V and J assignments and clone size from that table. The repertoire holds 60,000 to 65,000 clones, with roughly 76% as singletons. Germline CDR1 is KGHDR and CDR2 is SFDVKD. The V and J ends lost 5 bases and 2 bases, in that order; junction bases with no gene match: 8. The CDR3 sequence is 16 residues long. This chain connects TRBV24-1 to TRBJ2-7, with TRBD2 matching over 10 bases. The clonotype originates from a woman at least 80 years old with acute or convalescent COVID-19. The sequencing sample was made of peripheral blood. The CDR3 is CATSGAGTSAPYEQYF. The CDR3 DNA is TGTGCCACCAGTGGAGCCGGGACTAGCGCTCCCTACGAGCAGTACTTC.